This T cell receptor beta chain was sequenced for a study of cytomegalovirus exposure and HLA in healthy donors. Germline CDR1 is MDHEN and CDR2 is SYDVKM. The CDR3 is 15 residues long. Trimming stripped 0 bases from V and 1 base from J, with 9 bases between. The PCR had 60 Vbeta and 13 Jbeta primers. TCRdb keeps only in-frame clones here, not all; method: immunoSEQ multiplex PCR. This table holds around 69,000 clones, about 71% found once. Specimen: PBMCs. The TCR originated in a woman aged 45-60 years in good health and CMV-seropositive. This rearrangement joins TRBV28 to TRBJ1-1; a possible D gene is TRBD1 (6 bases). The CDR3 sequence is CASSLWGAENTEAFF. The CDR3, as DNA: TGTGCCAGCAGTTTATGGGGGGCAGAGAACACTGAAGCTTTCTTT.